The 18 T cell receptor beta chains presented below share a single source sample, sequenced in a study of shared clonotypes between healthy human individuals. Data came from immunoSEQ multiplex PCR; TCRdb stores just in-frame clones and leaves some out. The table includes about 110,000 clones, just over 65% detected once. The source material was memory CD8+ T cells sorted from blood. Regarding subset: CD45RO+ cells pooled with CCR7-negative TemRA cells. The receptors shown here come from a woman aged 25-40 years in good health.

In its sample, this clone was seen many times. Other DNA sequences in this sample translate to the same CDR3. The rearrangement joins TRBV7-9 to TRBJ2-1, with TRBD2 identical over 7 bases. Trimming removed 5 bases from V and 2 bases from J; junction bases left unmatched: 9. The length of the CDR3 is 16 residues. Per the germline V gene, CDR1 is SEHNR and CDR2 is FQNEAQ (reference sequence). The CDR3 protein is CASSPRGGSAYNEQFF. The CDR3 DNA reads TGTGCCAGCAGCCCTCGGGGAGGGTCTGCCTACAATGAGCAGTTCTTC. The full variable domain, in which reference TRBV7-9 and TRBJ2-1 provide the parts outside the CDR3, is DTGVSQNPRHKITKRGQNVTFRCDPISEHNRLYWYRQTLGQGPEFLTYFQNEAQLEKSRLLSDRFSAERPKGSFSTLEIQRTEQGDSAMYLCASSPRGGSAYNEQFFGPGTRLTVL.

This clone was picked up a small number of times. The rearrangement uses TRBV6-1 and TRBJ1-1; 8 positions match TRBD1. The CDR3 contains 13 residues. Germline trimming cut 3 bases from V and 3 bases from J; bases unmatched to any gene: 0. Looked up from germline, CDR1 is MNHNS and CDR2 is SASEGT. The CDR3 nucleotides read TGTGCCAGCAGTGACAGGGGGCACACTGAAGCTTTCTTT. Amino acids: CASSDRGHTEAFF.

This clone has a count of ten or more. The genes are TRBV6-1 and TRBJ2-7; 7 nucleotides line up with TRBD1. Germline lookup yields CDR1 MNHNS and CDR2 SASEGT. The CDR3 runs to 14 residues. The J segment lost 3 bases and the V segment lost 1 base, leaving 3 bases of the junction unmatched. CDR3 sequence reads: CASSEEGTVYEQYF. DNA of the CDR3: TGTGCCAGCAGTGAAGAGGGGACAGTCTACGAGCAGTACTTC.

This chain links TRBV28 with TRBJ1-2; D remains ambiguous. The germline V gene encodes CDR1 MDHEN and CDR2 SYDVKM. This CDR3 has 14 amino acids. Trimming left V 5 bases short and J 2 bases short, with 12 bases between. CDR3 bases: TGTGCCAGCAGTCCCCTTGTAGGGAACTATGGCTACACCTTC. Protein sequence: CASSPLVGNYGYTF.

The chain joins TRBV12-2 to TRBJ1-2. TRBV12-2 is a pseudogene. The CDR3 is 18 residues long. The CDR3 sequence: CASRLTSRVEEANYGYTF. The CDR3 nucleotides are TGTGCAAGTCGCCTTACGTCGAGGGTGGAGGAAGCTAACTATGGCTACACCTTC.

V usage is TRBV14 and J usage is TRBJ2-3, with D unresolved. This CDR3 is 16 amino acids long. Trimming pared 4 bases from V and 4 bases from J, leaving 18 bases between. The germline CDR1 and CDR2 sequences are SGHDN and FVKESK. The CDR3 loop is CASSRWALQSSDTQYF. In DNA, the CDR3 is TGTGCCAGCAGCCGGTGGGCACTCCAATCATCAGATACGCAGTATTTT.

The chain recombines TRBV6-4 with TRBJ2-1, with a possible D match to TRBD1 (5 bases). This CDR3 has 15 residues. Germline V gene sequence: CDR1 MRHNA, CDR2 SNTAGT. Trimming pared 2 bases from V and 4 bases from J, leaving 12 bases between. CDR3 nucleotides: TGTGCCAGCAGTGACGAACCAGCAGGGTACAATGAGCAGTTCTTC. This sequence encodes CASSDEPAGYNEQFF.

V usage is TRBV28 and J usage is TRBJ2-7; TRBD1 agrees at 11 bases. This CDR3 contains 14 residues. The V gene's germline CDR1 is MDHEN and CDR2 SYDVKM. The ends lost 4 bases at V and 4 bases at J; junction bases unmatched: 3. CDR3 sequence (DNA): TGTGCCAGCAGTTCGGACAGGGGGCTTTACGAGCAGTACTTC. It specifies CASSSDRGLYEQYF.

The CDR3 loop reads CAWRNRDRATYEQYF. The CDR3 coding sequence is TGTGCCTGGAGGAACCGGGACAGGGCCACCTACGAGCAGTACTTC. V is TRBV30 and J is TRBJ2-5; 9 positions match TRBD1. The DNA end is more similar to TRBJ2-7, so the J call may be wrong. There are 15 residues in the CDR3. Germline lookup yields CDR1 GTSNPN and CDR2 SVGIG (reference sequence).

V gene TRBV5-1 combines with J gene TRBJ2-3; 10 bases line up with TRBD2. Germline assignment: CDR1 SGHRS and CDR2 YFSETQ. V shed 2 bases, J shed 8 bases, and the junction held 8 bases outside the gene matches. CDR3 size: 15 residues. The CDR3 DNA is TGCGCCAGCAGCTTTTCCCTAGCGGGAGAAGGTACGCAGTATTTT. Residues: CASSFSLAGEGTQYF. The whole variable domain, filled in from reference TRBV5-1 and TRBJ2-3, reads KAGVTQTPRYLIKTRGQQVTLSCSPISGHRSVSWYQQTPGQGLQFLFEYFSETQRNKGNFPGRFSGRQFSNSRSEMNVSTLELGDSALYLCASSFSLAGEGTQYFGPGTRLTVL.

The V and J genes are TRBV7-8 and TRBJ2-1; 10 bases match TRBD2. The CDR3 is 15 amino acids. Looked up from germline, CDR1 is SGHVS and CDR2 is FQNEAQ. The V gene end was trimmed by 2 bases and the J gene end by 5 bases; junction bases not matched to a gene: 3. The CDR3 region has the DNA TGTGCCAGCAGCTTACTAGCGGGAGACAACAATGAGCAGTTCTTC. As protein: CASSLLAGDNNEQFF.

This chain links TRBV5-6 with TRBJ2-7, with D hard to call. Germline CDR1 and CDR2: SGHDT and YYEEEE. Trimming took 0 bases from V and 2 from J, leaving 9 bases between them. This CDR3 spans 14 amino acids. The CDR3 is CASSLGLRTYEQYF. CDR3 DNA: TGTGCCAGCAGCTTGGGCCTGCGGACCTACGAGCAGTACTTC.

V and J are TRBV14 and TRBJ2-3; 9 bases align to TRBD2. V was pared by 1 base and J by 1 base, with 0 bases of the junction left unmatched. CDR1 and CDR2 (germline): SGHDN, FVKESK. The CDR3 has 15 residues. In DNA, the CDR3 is TGTGCCAGCAGCCAAGGGACTAGCGGCACAGATACGCAGTATTTT. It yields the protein CASSQGTSGTDTQYF.

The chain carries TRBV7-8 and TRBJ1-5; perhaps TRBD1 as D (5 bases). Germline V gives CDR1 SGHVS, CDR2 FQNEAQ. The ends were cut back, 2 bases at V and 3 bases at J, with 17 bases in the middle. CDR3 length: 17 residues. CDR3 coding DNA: TGTGCCAGCAGCTTACCCAGGGACGGCTCCCTCAATCAGCCCCAGCATTTT. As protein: CASSLPRDGSLNQPQHF.

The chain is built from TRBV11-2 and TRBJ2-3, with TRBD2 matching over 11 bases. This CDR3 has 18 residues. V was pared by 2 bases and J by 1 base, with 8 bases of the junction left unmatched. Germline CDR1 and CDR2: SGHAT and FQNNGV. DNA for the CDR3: TGTGCCAGCAGCTTAAAAACTAGCGGGAGTCGGGGCACAGATACGCAGTATTTT. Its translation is CASSLKTSGSRGTDTQYF.

The CDR3 sequence is CASSLVGRSYEQYF. The CDR3 DNA follows: TGCGCCAGCAGCTTGGTTGGCCGCTCCTACGAGCAGTACTTC. The chain is built from TRBV5-1 and TRBJ2-7; D unclear. Deletions cut 0 bases from V and 0 bases from J, with 7 bases between. CDR3 size: 14 residues. Germline lookup yields CDR1 SGHRS and CDR2 YFSETQ.

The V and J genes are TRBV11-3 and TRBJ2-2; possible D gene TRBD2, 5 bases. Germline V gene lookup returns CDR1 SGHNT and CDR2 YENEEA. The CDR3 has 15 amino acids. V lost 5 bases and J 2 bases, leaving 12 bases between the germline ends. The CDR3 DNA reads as TGTGCCAGCAGCCCCGAGGGCCTTAACACCGGGGAGCTGTTTTTT. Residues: CASSPEGLNTGELFF.

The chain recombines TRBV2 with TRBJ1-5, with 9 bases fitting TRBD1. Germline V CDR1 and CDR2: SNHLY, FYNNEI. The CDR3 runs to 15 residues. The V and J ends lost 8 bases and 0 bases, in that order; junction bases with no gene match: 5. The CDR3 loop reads CASGQGMYSNQPQHF. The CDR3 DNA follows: TGTGCCAGCGGACAGGGGATGTATAGCAATCAGCCCCAGCATTTT.